This T cell receptor (beta chain) was identified during a study of regulatory T cells in long-lasting Graves disease. This clonotype was detected ten times or more. TCR beta libraries were built with iRepertoire HTBI primers and Arm-PCR of CDR3 regions. A single record per CDR3 protein comes from TCRdb applying MiXCR to the multiplex PCR reads. The sample shows 200,000 to 300,000 distinct CDR3 sequences, around 20% of them seen only once. Germline V lookup: CDR1 LGHDT, CDR2 YNNKEL (reference sequence). There are 12 residues in the CDR3. Trimming took 4 bases from V and 7 from J, leaving 11 bases between them. Specified time point: newly diagnosed GD, antithyroid drugs for less than 3 months. After RNA was extracted from PBMCs, the TCR library was made from it.

The chain links TRBV3-1 to TRBJ2-7; D call uncertain. This specimen consisted of peripheral blood mononuclear cells (PBMCs), obtained at new diagnosis, from a patient treated with antithyroid drugs. This clonotype originated in a female donor with Graves disease. In nucleotides, the CDR3 is TGTGCCAGCAGCCCTTTCGAACAAGAGCAGTACTTC. This codes for CASSPFEQEQYF.